A selection of T cell receptor beta chains follows, all from one sample in a study of T cell changes during pregnancy in multiple sclerosis. Profiling relied on immunoSEQ multiplex PCR, and the TCRdb table lists in-frame clones only, not all of them. The sample includes about 75,000 clones, approximately 95% of them seen just once. The specimen comprised CD4+ T cells from peripheral blood mononuclear cells, sampled after pregnancy. The receptors come from a female donor with multiple sclerosis, enrolled in a pregnancy study. Both conserved end residues are part of each CDR3. Only some rows state a clone size, as once, few, many or a class for expanded clones.

clone_size	v_call	j_call	cdr3_aa
-	TRBV19	TRBJ1-1	CASSITGLNTEAFF
-	TRBV15	TRBJ2-3	CATSRDRPGSDTQYF
-	TRBV18	TRBJ1-1	CASSPLTGGTNTEAFF
once	TRBV28	TRBJ1-2	CASRVDRLYGYTF
-	TRBV6-1	TRBJ2-3	CASSALTSGGHTDTQYF
-	TRBV28	TRBJ1-5	CASSFSGTGLSQPQHF
-	TRBV23-1	TRBJ1-4	CASSLSPGLTNEKLFF
once	TRBV7-2	TRBJ2-5	CASSSPTGWSETQYF
-	TRBV6-5	TRBJ2-7	CATSLLTSGSYEQYF
-	TRBV2	TRBJ2-3	CASSVSGLGTGLLYF
-	TRBV7-2	TRBJ2-2	CASIRGGQGTWYGELFF
-	TRBV18	TRBJ2-2	CASSPPSTISLATTGELFF
-	TRBV28	TRBJ1-3	CASSAPGLSGNTIYF
few	TRBV28	TRBJ1-3	CASSLDRVTTIYF
-	TRBV29-1	TRBJ2-5	CSVEVVLRETQYF
-	TRBV27	TRBJ2-1	CASRIASGRGYNEQFF
few	TRBV7-8	TRBJ2-3	CASSSLGGSGRWYPDTQYF
-	TRBV6-5	TRBJ1-1	CASSYGQGGGEAFF
-	TRBV5-1	TRBJ1-1	CASSLVSLRGGQGITEAFF
-	TRBV11-2	TRBJ1-2	CASSSDGYGYTF
-	TRBV11-3	TRBJ2-7	CASSRTGSSYEQYF
-	TRBV5-4	TRBJ2-5	CASSSGTSGRAATQYF
-	TRBV7-2	TRBJ1-4	CASSFAQGIGEKLFF
-	TRBV29-1	TRBJ2-1	CSVEDPGNWIF
-	TRBV27	TRBJ2-3	CASSLVAGGADTQYF
-	TRBV5-1	TRBJ2-3	CASSSGLAGRLDTQYF
-	TRBV30	TRBJ2-7	CAWRAGRSYEQYF
-	TRBV10-3	TRBJ2-3	CAISLSRSSTDTQYF
-	TRBV5-1	TRBJ2-1	CASSLDAWGTRVYNEQFF
-	TRBV28	TRBJ2-2	CASSYFGRVTGELFF
-	TRBV7-9	TRBJ1-4	CASSFGRTNEKLFF
-	TRBV7-9	TRBJ1-1	CASSLEAGGAYRGTEAFF
-	TRBV7-9	TRBJ2-7	CASSSFGGRAIYEQYF
-	TRBV11-3	TRBJ2-3	CASSLVGQFSTDTQYF
once	TRBV4-1	TRBJ2-3	CASSQVLASTDTQYF
-	TRBV10-1	TRBJ2-7	CAGILAGTSGEQYF
-	TRBV5-1	TRBJ2-3	CASSLWGPPADTQYF
-	TRBV10-2	TRBJ2-7	CASSESGSKDFNF
-	TRBV7-2	TRBJ2-7	CASSLGGGLAGGYEQYF
-	TRBV27	TRBJ1-1	CASSLQGAFAEAFF
-	TRBV2	TRBJ1-5	CASSEALRQESQPQHF
-	TRBV25-1	TRBJ1-1	CASTQEARHSYTEAFF
once	TRBV9	TRBJ2-2	CASSWRLAGSGGELFF
-	TRBV25-1	TRBJ1-5	CASSVLDQPQHF
-	TRBV18	TRBJ1-4	CASSPRAVLTTNEKLFF
-	TRBV5-1	TRBJ2-7	CASSLAVNSYEQYF